The T cell receptor (beta chain) described here comes from a study of beta chain features in type 1 diabetes. General study results and limits: In all four CD4+ subsets, TCRB CDR3 length was significantly, moderately reduced in type 1 diabetes. The similarity of naive, central memory and Treg TCRB repertoires appeared greater among patients than among healthy donors.

This CDR3 region has 16 residues. Losses at the gene ends were 1 base for V and 4 bases for J; bases not matched to a gene: 7. Germline-derived CDR1 and CDR2 are MGHRA and YSYEKL. As to this clone: Its antigen is unidentified.

The entirety of the isolated RNA underwent reverse transcription, so expressed TCRB transcripts were sequenced. Libraries were prepared by immunoSEQ multiplex PCR; TCRdb keeps only in-frame clonotypes and omits some of them. The sample includes 130,000 to 150,000 clones, more than 9% of them seen just once. V and J are TRBV4-1 and TRBJ2-4, with 7 positions matching TRBD2. The sequence derives from a man younger than 30 in good health. Sequenced input: naive CD4+ T cells from blood. This chain's CDR3 is CASSQVGGAQKNIQYF. In DNA form, the CDR3 reads TGCGCCAGCAGCCAAGTGGGAGGGGCGCAGAAAAACATTCAGTACTTC.